The T cell receptor beta chain described here comes from a study of T-cell memory formation after mild COVID-19. Across the study: Each donor largely had its own TCR clusters. General study points: Shrinking CD4+ clones were chiefly CM and EM; CD8+ ones were chiefly EMRA. Certain responding clones were present in pre-infection memory, suggesting participation of cross-reactive memory.

5'RACE with constant-segment primers yielded barcoded, UMI-tagged TCR alpha and TCR beta cDNA libraries. TCRdb used MiXCR to reprocess the 5' RACE reads, holding one entry per CDR3 protein. The data contain 300,000 to 400,000 distinct CDR3 sequences, 10% to 15% of them seen just once; the ten biggest clones take up about a fifth. The CDR3 covers 15 residues. Germline CDR1 and CDR2: SGHKS and YYEKEE (reference sequence). Trimming shortened V by 0 bases and J by 0 bases, and 9 bases separated the two germline ends. This clonotype was recorded only once. The antigen is undetermined. The sequenced material came from PBMCs or a T cell subset sorted from them (not recorded which). The sequence was obtained from a man aged 18 to 30 who had mild COVID-19 (a few samples of this study predate the infection). Cell type and time point are not known. The chain couples TRBV5-5 to TRBJ1-1; no firm D call. The CDR3 DNA sequence: TGTGCCAGCAGCTTGGCCGTACGGATGAACACTGAAGCTTTCTTT. Translation gives CASSLAVRMNTEAFF.